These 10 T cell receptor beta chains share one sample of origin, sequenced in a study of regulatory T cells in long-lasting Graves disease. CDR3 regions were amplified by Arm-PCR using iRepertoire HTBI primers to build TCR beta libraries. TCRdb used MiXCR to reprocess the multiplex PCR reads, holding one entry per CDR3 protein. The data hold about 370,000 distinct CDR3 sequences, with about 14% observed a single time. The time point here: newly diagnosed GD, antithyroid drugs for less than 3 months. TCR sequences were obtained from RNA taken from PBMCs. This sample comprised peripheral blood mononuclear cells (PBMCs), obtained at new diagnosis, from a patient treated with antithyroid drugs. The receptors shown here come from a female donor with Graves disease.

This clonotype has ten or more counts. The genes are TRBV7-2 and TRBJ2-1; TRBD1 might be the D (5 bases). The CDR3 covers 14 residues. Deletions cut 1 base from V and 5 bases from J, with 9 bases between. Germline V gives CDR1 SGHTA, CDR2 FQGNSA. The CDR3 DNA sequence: TGTGCCAGCAGCTTAGTAGGGGCTAACAATGAGCAGTTCTTC. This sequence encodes CASSLVGANNEQFF.

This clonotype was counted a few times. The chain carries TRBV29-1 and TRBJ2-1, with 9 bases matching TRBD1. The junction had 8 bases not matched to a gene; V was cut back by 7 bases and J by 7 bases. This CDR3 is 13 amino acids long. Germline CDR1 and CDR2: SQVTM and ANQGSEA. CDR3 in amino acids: CSGNRGLVNEQFF. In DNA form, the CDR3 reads TGCAGCGGGAACAGGGGGCTAGTGAATGAGCAGTTCTTC.

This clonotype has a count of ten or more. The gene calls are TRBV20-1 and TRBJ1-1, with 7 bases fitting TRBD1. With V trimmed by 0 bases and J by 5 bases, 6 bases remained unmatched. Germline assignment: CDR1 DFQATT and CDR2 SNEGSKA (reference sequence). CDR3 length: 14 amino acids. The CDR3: CSARDRGRSTEAFF. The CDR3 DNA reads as TGCAGTGCTAGAGATAGGGGGCGGTCTACTGAAGCTTTCTTT.

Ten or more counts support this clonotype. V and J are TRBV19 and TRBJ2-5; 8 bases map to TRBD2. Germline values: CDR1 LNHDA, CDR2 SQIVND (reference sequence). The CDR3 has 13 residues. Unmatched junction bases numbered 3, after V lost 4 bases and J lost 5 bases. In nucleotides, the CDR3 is TGTGCCAGTAGTAGAAGCGGGGGTGAGACCCAGTACTTC. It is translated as CASSRSGGETQYF.

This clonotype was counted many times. CDR3 sequence: CASSSLGTMNTEAFF. The CDR3 DNA follows: TGTGCCAGCAGTTCCCTAGGGACTATGAACACTGAAGCTTTCTTT. V usage is TRBV12-3 or TRBV12-4 and J usage is TRBJ1-1; D may be TRBD1 (5 bases). The CDR3 has 15 residues. V was pared by 4 bases and J by 0 bases, with 12 bases between.

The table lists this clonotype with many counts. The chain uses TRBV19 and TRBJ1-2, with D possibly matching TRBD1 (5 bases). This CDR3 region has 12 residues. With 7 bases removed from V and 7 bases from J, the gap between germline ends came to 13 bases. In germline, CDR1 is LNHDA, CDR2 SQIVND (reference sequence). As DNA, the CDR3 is TGTGCCAGTAACCAACAGGATGCTGGCTACACCTTC. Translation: CASNQQDAGYTF.

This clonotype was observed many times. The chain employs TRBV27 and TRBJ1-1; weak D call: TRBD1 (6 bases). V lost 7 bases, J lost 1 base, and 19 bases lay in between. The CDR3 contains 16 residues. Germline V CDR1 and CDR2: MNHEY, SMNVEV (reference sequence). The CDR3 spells CASKLYPMTGNTEAFF. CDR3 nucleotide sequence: TGTGCCAGCAAGCTTTACCCCATGACAGGGAACACTGAAGCTTTCTTT.

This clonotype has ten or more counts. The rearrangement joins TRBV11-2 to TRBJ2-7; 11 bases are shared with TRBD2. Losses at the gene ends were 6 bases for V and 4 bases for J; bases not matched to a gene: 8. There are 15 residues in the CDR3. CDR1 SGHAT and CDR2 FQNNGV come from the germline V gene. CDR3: CASSPLAGVLYEQYF. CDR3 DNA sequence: TGTGCCAGCAGTCCACTAGCGGGAGTCCTTTACGAGCAGTACTTC.

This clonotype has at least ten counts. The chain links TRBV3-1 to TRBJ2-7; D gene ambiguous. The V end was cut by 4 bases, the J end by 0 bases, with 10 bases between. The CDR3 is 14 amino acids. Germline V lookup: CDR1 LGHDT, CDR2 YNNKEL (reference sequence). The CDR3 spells CASSPSESSYEQYF. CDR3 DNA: TGTGCCAGCAGCCCATCTGAGAGCTCCTACGAGCAGTACTTC.

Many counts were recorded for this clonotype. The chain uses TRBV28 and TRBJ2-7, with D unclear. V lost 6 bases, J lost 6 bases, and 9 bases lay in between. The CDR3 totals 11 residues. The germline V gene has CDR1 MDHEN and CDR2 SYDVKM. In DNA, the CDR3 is TGTGCCAGCAGCAAGATAGGCGAGCAGTACTTC. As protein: CASSKIGEQYF.